This is a list of T cell receptor beta chains from one sample in a study of blood T cells in healthy people across ages. TCRdb redid the calling of the 5' RACE reads with MiXCR, one entry per CDR3 protein. This table has over 600,000 distinct CDR3 sequences, 20% to 25% appearing once. Sequenced: blood. These receptors came from a man between 70 and 80 years old in good health. The CDR3 runs from the conserved cysteine through the conserved F or W. The D gene is left open where the match is weak. Part of the rows lack a size; the others show once, few, many or a class for expanded clones.

clone_size: many
j_call: TRBJ2-1
v_call: TRBV7-9
d_call: TRBD2
cdr3_aa: CASSQTSGRGNEQFF
cdr3_nt: TGTGCCAGCAGCCAGACTAGCGGGAGGGGCAATGAGCAGTTCTTC

clone_size: many
j_call: TRBJ1-2
v_call: TRBV29-1
d_call: -
cdr3_aa: CSVAGPINYGYTF
cdr3_nt: TGCAGCGTTGCGGGACCGATTAACTATGGCTACACCTTC

clone_size: few
j_call: TRBJ2-1
v_call: TRBV6-5
d_call: TRBD1
cdr3_aa: CASSQPGQGYNEQFF
cdr3_nt: TGTGCCAGCAGTCAACCGGGACAGGGATACAATGAGCAGTTCTTC

clone_size: -
j_call: TRBJ2-5
v_call: TRBV29-1
d_call: -
cdr3_aa: CSVALGARETQYF
cdr3_nt: TGCAGCGTTGCTCTGGGGGCGAGAGAGACCCAGTACTTC

clone_size: few
j_call: TRBJ2-4
v_call: TRBV10-2
d_call: -
cdr3_aa: CASSESRASRPDIQYF
cdr3_nt: TGCGCCAGCAGTGAGTCGAGGGCTAGCCGCCCCGACATTCAGTACTTC

clone_size: -
j_call: TRBJ2-4
v_call: TRBV21-1
d_call: -
cdr3_aa: CASSKVPGQLAKNIQYF
cdr3_nt: TGTGCCAGCAGCAAAGTTCCGGGACAACTAGCCAAAAACATTCAGTACTTC

clone_size: few
j_call: TRBJ1-4
v_call: TRBV6-5
d_call: -
cdr3_aa: CASSYAGTEKLFF
cdr3_nt: TGTGCCAGCAGTTACGCGGGAACGGAAAAACTGTTTTTT

clone_size: -
j_call: TRBJ2-7
v_call: TRBV18
d_call: -
cdr3_aa: CASSPGRLSYEQYF
cdr3_nt: TGTGCCAGCTCACCGGGACGGCTATCCTACGAGCAGTACTTC

clone_size: few
j_call: TRBJ2-1
v_call: TRBV20-1
d_call: -
cdr3_aa: CSASTLAYYNEQFF
cdr3_nt: TGCAGTGCTAGTACCCTAGCGTACTACAATGAGCAGTTCTTC

clone_size: -
j_call: TRBJ2-7
v_call: TRBV6-5
d_call: TRBD1
cdr3_aa: CASSRQGYSYEQYF
cdr3_nt: TGTGCCAGCAGTCGACAGGGCTACTCCTACGAGCAGTACTTC

clone_size: -
j_call: TRBJ1-2
v_call: TRBV25-1
d_call: -
cdr3_aa: CASSEPGQYYGYTF
cdr3_nt: TGTGCCAGCAGTGAACCAGGACAGTACTATGGCTACACCTTC

clone_size: -
j_call: TRBJ2-3
v_call: TRBV20-1
d_call: -
cdr3_aa: CSAGSETDTQYF
cdr3_nt: TGCAGTGCCGGTAGTGAAACAGATACGCAGTATTTT

clone_size: few
j_call: TRBJ1-4
v_call: TRBV20-1
d_call: -
cdr3_aa: CSARQGRIEKLFF
cdr3_nt: TGCAGTGCTAGACAGGGAAGGATTGAAAAACTGTTTTTT

clone_size: -
j_call: TRBJ2-7
v_call: TRBV28
d_call: TRBD1
cdr3_aa: CASSGRTGTIYEQYF
cdr3_nt: TGTGCCAGCAGTGGGCGGACAGGGACCATCTACGAGCAGTACTTC

clone_size: -
j_call: TRBJ2-7
v_call: TRBV7-3
d_call: TRBD2
cdr3_aa: CASSPGLAEDELYF
cdr3_nt: TGTGCCAGCAGCCCGGGACTAGCGGAAGACGAGCTGTACTTC

clone_size: many
j_call: TRBJ2-7
v_call: TRBV20-1
d_call: -
cdr3_aa: CSARDLLGQISSYEQYF
cdr3_nt: TGCAGTGCTAGAGATCTGCTCGGACAAATCAGCTCCTACGAGCAGTACTTC

clone_size: few
j_call: TRBJ2-7
v_call: TRBV24-1
d_call: -
cdr3_aa: CATSALGSYEQYF
cdr3_nt: TGTGCCACCAGTGCCCTCGGGAGCTACGAGCAGTACTTC

clone_size: -
j_call: TRBJ2-1
v_call: TRBV28
d_call: TRBD1
cdr3_aa: CASSPPDRVNEQFF
cdr3_nt: TGTGCCAGCAGTCCCCCCGACAGGGTAAATGAGCAGTTCTTC

clone_size: -
j_call: TRBJ2-5
v_call: TRBV24-1
d_call: -
cdr3_aa: CATSDLLGGGQETQYF
cdr3_nt: TGTGCCACCAGTGATTTGTTAGGAGGGGGCCAAGAGACCCAGTACTTC

clone_size: -
j_call: TRBJ2-7
v_call: TRBV7-2
d_call: TRBD2
cdr3_aa: CASSLVASGMGYEQYF
cdr3_nt: TGTGCCAGCAGCTTAGTAGCTAGCGGGATGGGTTACGAGCAGTACTTC

clone_size: -
j_call: TRBJ2-5
v_call: TRBV2
d_call: TRBD1
cdr3_aa: CASSPTRGQHQETQYF
cdr3_nt: TGTGCCAGCAGTCCTACAAGGGGGCAGCACCAAGAGACCCAGTACTTC

clone_size: few
j_call: TRBJ2-5
v_call: TRBV20-1
d_call: TRBD2
cdr3_aa: CSARDQTSGGTETQYF
cdr3_nt: TGCAGTGCTAGAGACCAGACTAGCGGGGGAACAGAGACCCAGTACTTC

clone_size: -
j_call: TRBJ2-4
v_call: TRBV5-1
d_call: -
cdr3_aa: CASSLEFWGGKHIQYF
cdr3_nt: TGCGCCAGCAGCTTGGAGTTCTGGGGTGGTAAACACATTCAGTACTTC

clone_size: -
j_call: TRBJ2-3
v_call: TRBV7-2
d_call: TRBD2
cdr3_aa: CASSLAGGYTDTQYF
cdr3_nt: TGTGCCAGCAGCTTAGCGGGAGGGTACACAGATACGCAGTATTTT

clone_size: -
j_call: TRBJ2-1
v_call: TRBV29-1
d_call: -
cdr3_aa: CSVEEEAAGDEQFF
cdr3_nt: TGCAGCGTTGAAGAAGAGGCCGCAGGCGATGAGCAGTTCTTC

clone_size: few
j_call: TRBJ2-1
v_call: TRBV11-2
d_call: TRBD2
cdr3_aa: CASLRRGLAINEQFF
cdr3_nt: TGTGCCAGCCTAAGACGGGGACTAGCAATCAATGAGCAGTTCTTC

clone_size: -
j_call: TRBJ1-4
v_call: TRBV27
d_call: TRBD1
cdr3_aa: CASSPMGQGSEKLFF
cdr3_nt: TGTGCCAGCAGTCCTATGGGACAGGGGAGTGAAAAACTGTTTTTT

clone_size: many
j_call: TRBJ2-1
v_call: TRBV9
d_call: -
cdr3_aa: CASSVSGIYNEQFF
cdr3_nt: TGTGCCAGCAGCGTATCAGGGATCTACAATGAGCAGTTCTTC

clone_size: -
j_call: TRBJ2-5
v_call: TRBV5-4
d_call: TRBD2
cdr3_aa: CASSLNAGGPFRAWYF
cdr3_nt: TGTGCCAGCAGCTTGAATGCGGGAGGGCCTTTCCGCGCCTGGTACTTC